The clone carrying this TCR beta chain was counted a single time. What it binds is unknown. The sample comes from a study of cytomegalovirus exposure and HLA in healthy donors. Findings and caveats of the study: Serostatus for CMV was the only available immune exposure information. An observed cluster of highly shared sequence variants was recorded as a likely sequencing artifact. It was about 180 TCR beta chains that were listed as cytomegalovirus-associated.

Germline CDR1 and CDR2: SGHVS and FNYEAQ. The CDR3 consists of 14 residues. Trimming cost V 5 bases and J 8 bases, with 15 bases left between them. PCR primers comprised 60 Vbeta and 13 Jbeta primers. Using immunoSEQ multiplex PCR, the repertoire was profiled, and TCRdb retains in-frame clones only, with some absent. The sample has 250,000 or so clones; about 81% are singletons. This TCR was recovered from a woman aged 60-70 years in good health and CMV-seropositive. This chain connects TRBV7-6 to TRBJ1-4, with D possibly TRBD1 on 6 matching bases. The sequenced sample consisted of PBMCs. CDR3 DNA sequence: TGTGCCAGCAGCAGATACAGGGACGCGGAAAAACTGTTTTTT. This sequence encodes CASSRYRDAEKLFF.